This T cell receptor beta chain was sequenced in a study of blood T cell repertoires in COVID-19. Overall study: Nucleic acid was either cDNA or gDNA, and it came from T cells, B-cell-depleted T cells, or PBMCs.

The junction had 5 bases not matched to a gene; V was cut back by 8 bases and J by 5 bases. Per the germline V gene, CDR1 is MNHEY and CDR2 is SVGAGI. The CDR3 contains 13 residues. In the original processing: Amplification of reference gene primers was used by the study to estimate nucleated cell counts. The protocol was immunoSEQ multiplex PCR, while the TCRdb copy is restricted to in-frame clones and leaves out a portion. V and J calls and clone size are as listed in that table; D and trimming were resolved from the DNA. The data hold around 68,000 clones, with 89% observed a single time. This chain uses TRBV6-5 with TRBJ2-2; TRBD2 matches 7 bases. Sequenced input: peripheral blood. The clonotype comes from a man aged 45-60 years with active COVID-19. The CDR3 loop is CASLNGGTGELFF. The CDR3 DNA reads TGTGCCAGCCTAAACGGGGGGACCGGGGAGCTGTTTTTT.